This T cell receptor (beta chain) was documented in a study of cytomegalovirus exposure and HLA in healthy donors (dated by TCRdb to the late 2010s). With regard to the full study: An earlier analysis of some 600 of the donors reported about 280 Gb of sequence data and roughly 120 million unique TCR beta sequences obtained from about 180 million T cells. Among about 390 genotyped donors of the cohort, an average of roughly 240,000 unique TCR beta nucleotide sequences were sequenced per donor, about a sixth of them non-productive. An earlier analysis of 587 of the donors used high-throughput TCR beta sequencing to judge whether each TCR beta V gene segment behaved as functional or pseudogenic. Roughly five DR-DQ haplotypes were treated as single units for association and clustering because of strong linkage in the cohort. Typing coverage differed by locus: A, B, C, DRB1 and DQB1 were typed in roughly 620-630 donors, DQA1 in about 550, DPA1 in some 600, and DPB1 in roughly 470. Donor age, sex, ethnicity and CMV serostatus were compiled together with the repertoire data. In a later analysis, previously published TCR beta repertoires from fewer than 750 donors were re-analyzed and high-resolution HLA genotyping was added so that TCR occurrence patterns could be studied. Both class I and class II loci were covered by HLA typing, at four-digit resolution. The aim of the study was to test whether cataloging public T cell receptors could identify signatures of past pathogen exposure. The later analysis used no new phenotypic data to find candidate immune exposures, relying instead on TCR beta sequences and their occurrence across donors. Around 330 gigabases of sequencing data and around 80 million unique TCR sequences made up an early release that covered roughly 670 HLA-typed donors. Among the roughly 390 genotyped donors, around 81% belonged to the genetic ancestry cluster associated with self-reported Caucasian donors. The T cell repertoires of around 670 subjects were profiled by immunosequencing and related to cytomegalovirus serostatus. Along with the approximately 600-subject first cohort, a separate validation cohort of more than 90 different subjects was used. In a later genetic analysis, genome-wide SNP genotypes for about three fifths of the 666 donors were used, and that subset was treated as a discovery cohort. The study combined high-throughput TCR immunosequencing, statistical association of individual TCRs with disease status, and machine learning to predict cytomegalovirus infection status. Every repertoire in the discovery cohort had been generated on one and the same sequencing platform. Paper-wide results and their limitations: Most CMV-associated TCR beta chains appeared to be HLA-restricted in a later analysis, and the HLA associations seemed to be driven largely by CMV exposure. The classifier was reported to diagnose cytomegalovirus status with high specificity and sensitivity in both the original and validation cohorts. A later analysis reported that several top co-occurrence clusters appeared linked to parvovirus B19, influenza, CMV and Epstein-Barr virus. Linkage disequilibrium might explain the correlated functional status among segregating V segments, but an unknown experimental factor could not be excluded. The study listed approximately 150 TCR beta chains as associated with cytomegalovirus. A later genetic analysis associated a missense DCLRE1C variant with V-gene and J-gene trimming of TCR beta chains, and an independent cohort replicated the association. CMV serostatus was the only immune exposure information available for the cohort. When HLA alleles, especially DR and DQ, strongly co-occurred, TCR associations were difficult to assign to individual alleles. In an earlier analysis of around 500 of the donors, most TCR beta V segments appeared in productive rearrangements about 90% or about 30% of the time, broadly matching IMGT annotations. Seventeen rarely observed V segments, including chromosome 9 orphons, were excluded from the earlier analysis of about 600 of the donors because counts were too low. A later genetic analysis reported fewer N-insertions in productive TCRs among donors in an Asian-associated ancestry cluster than the approximately 700-donor mean. The authors suggested that the approach could potentially be extended to other disease states and immunological phenotypes. According to a later analysis, TCR association rates differed among HLA loci, with DRB1 alleles showing the most associated TCRs and HLA-C alleles showing the fewest. A further reported finding was that TCR beta sequences accurately predicted the HLA-A and HLA-B alleles for most subjects in the first cohort. The sequencing pipeline was judged likely to have produced a cluster of highly shared sequence variants as a technical artifact. Because HLA typing was missing for some donors at each locus, association tests included only the typed subset. Most TCR sequences were seen in very few donors, while some public TCRs were found in many individuals. The presence/absence analyses assumed that sequencing depth was roughly uniform across donors, and that assumption may not be true. In vitro tests confirmed that a few of the cytomegalovirus-associated TCR beta chains recognize cytomegalovirus antigens. The cohort was sequenced for TCR beta chains only, and without alpha or paired-chain data the features that could be detected were limited. At a false discovery rate of 0.05, a later analysis linked 15,000 to 20,000 TCR beta sequences to specific HLA alleles. Compared with equally common non-associated chains, HLA-associated TCR beta chains in a later analysis were more clonally expanded and had lower generation probabilities.

Concerning this clone itself: Its antigen is not yet known.

Libraries were made using the immunoSEQ multiplex PCR assay. For the multiplex PCR, a mixture combining 60 forward primers for TCR Vbeta segments and 13 reverse primers for TCR Jbeta segments was used. A multiplex PCR assay on genomic DNA amplified the CDR3 region of rearranged TCR beta genes. Amplified TCR beta libraries were sequenced as 87-base-pair reads on the Illumina HiSeq System. As for how the authors treated the data: A later analysis tallied some 79 million unique TCR beta chains across the 700 or so repertoires, and roughly 11 million of those chains were shared by two or more donors. A nearest-neighbor algorithm error-corrected the raw reads and collapsed the reads into unique sequences, merging closely related sequences to remove PCR and sequencing errors. Alignment of CDR3 sequences to IMGT reference sequences was used to assign V, D and J gene segments. For a sequence to be retained, a match of at least six nucleotides was required to both a V gene segment and a J gene segment. A rearrangement was called productive if the CDR3 had no stop codons and remained in frame with V and J, and every other rearrangement was called non-productive. CDR3 was defined by IMGT convention, running from the second conserved V-encoded cysteine to the conserved J-encoded phenylalanine. In an earlier analysis of around 600 of the donors, sequences lacking an unambiguous match to a single V gene segment were excluded. In an earlier analysis of approximately 590 of the donors, V segments were called functional above 56.7% productive rearrangements and were called segregating when the between-donor standard deviation exceeded 5%. A statistical classification framework was built to diagnose cytomegalovirus status from the catalog of TCR beta chain sequences. In a later analysis, V and J genes were assigned by comparing TCR nucleotide sequences against IMGT/GENE-DB human TR gene sequences. Using the TCRdist pipeline, a later analysis assigned CDR3 sequences along with most-parsimonious VDJ recombination scenarios. In a later analysis, every TCR beta chain was defined by the combination of its CDR3 amino acid sequence and its V-gene family, and reads without a unique V-gene family were dropped. A later analysis removed several hundred highly shared, low-generation-probability nucleotide sequences to deal with suspected cross-contamination and a sequencing artifact. For each public chain, a later analysis derived a clonal expansion index from normalized ranks of inferred template counts within each repertoire. Generation probabilities in a later analysis came from a VDJ recombination model fitted to out-of-frame rearrangements, and those results were checked against IGoR. In a later analysis, TCR-TCR, TCR-HLA and TCR-CMV co-occurrence was scored with hypergeometric tests, and a repertoire-size bias correction was applied to TCR pairs. In a later analysis, false discovery rates were estimated by permuting HLA or CMV assignments 20 times. A later analysis grouped co-occurring TCRs with DBSCAN, adding TCRdist sequence similarity when clustering within HLA-allele-positive subsets. Repertoires with fewer than 30,000 or more than 120,000 public chains were left out of co-occurrence clustering, as were roughly five repertoires with anomalous nucleotide sharing. TCRdb carries this immuneACCESS record with in-frame sequences only. Its versions omit some clonotypes, under half of them owing to an unresolved V gene in the studies checked, with the rest unexplained. The V and J calls and clone size are taken from that table; D and trimming were inferred from the DNA. This specimen's table enumerates 100,000 to 150,000 clones. Approximately 1.6% of the sample rests with the top ten.

The cohort was made up of 500 to 850 healthy bone marrow donors. At the time of sampling, every cohort member was nominally healthy, though immune exposures that went unrecorded were likely present. The donor was CMV seronegative and was included in the group of under 450 seronegative cohort members. Every donor gave a peripheral blood sample, and the peripheral blood mononuclear cells from that sample were used for TCR beta sequencing. The Qiagen DNeasy Blood Extraction Kit was used to extract genomic DNA from the blood cell samples. The sequence derives from a man between 18 and 35 years old in good health and CMV-seronegative. Sample: PBMCs.

The nucleotides read TGTGCCAGCAGCCGGACAGGAACAAATGAAAAACTGTTTTTT. The resulting protein is CASSRTGTNEKLFF. The sequence is built from TRBV7-8 and TRBJ1-4; 7 bases in the middle match TRBD1. Trimming removed 5 bases from V and 5 bases from J; the gene matches leave 5 bases unexplained. From the germline V gene, CDR1 is SGHVS and CDR2 is FQNEAQ. There are 14 amino acids in the CDR3, from cysteine to phenylalanine inclusive. The read is trimmed to its CDR3 DNA, 42 bases read in frame from base 1.